Given below is one TCR beta chain in context. The antigen remains undetermined. This entry comes from a study of OX40 agonist ivuxolimab in advanced cancers. The study, taken as a whole, reports: Low clonal expansion, among the lowest seen, marked partial responders at 0.1-3.0 mg/kg. Several nonresponders also turned out to have low normalized T-cell clonal expansion. Clonal expansion by week 6 occurred in CD4+ and CD8+ blood T cells (at 0.1 to 3.0 mg/kg).

V gave up 1 base and J gave up 4 bases, with 10 bases separating them. Germline V gene lookup returns CDR1 SGHTA and CDR2 FQGNSA. The CDR3 length is 14 residues. Sequencing used immunoSEQ multiplex PCR; TCRdb keeps in-frame clones, though not all of them. The table lists 55,000 to 70,000 clones, 80% of them singletons. This receptor was obtained from an adult with an advanced solid tumor such as melanoma, head and neck, liver or kidney cancer. Sequenced material: CD4+ or CD8+ T cells sorted from blood, taken in a trial of the OX40 agonist ivuxolimab. The chain links TRBV7-2 to TRBJ1-1, with D maybe TRBD1 (5 bases). The CDR3 DNA follows: TGTGCCAGCAGCTTAGATCCAGGGACCACTGAAGCTTTCTTT. It specifies CASSLDPGTTEAFF.